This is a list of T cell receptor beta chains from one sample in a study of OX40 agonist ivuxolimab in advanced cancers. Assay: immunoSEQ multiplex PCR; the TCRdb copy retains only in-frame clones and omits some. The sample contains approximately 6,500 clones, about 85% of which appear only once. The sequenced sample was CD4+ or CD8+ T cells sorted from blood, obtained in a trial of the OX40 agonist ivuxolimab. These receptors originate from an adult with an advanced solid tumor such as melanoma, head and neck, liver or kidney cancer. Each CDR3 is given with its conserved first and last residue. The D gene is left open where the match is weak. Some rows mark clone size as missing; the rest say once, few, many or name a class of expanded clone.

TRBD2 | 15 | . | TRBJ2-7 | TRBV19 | CASSISDSGIYEQYF | TGTGCCAGTAGTATAAGTGATAGCGGGATCTACGAGCAGTACTTC
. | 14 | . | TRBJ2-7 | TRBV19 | CASSIGGTGYEQYF | TGTGCCAGTAGTATAGGGGGCACAGGGTACGAGCAGTACTTC
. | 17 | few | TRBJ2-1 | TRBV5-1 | CASSLGFGGSSYNEQFF | TGCGCCAGCAGCTTGGGGTTTGGGGGTAGCTCCTACAATGAGCAGTTCTTC
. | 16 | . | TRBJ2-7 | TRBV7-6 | CASTPSRIGGPYEQYF | TGTGCCAGCACCCCTTCCCGGATAGGGGGTCCCTACGAGCAGTACTTC
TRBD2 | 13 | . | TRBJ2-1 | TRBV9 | CASSVTGGNEQFF | TGTGCCAGCAGCGTTACGGGAGGGAATGAGCAGTTCTTC
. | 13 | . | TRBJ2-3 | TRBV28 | CASSLQRVDTQYF | TGTGCCAGCAGTTTACAGCGGGTTGATACGCAGTATTTT
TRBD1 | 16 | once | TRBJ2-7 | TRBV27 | CVSSLSSGDRSYEQYF | TGTGTCAGCAGTTTATCGTCTGGGGACAGATCCTACGAGCAGTACTTC
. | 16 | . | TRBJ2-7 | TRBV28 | CASSLIGGGYSYEQYF | TGTGCCAGCAGTTTAATAGGCGGCGGATACTCCTACGAGCAGTACTTC
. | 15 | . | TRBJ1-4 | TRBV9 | CASSVGGAVNEKLFF | TGTGCCAGCAGCGTGGGAGGGGCGGTCAATGAAAAACTGTTTTTT
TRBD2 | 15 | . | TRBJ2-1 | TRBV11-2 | CASSLELAGVYEQFF | TGTGCCAGCAGCTTAGAACTAGCGGGAGTCTATGAGCAGTTCTTC
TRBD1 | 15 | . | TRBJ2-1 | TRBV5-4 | CASSFGQGPLGEQFF | TGTGCCAGCAGCTTCGGACAGGGCCCACTTGGTGAGCAGTTCTTC
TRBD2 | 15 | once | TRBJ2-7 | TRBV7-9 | CASSLESGESYEQYF | TGTGCCAGCAGCTTAGAAAGCGGGGAATCCTACGAGCAGTACTTC
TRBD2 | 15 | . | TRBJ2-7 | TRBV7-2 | CASSLWASGLYEQYF | TGTGCCAGCAGCTTATGGGCTAGCGGATTGTACGAGCAGTACTTC
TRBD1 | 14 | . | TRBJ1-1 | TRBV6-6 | CASRQGAGNTEAFF | TGTGCCAGTCGACAGGGGGCGGGGAACACTGAAGCTTTCTTT
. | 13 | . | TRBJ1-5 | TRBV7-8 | CASTGGASQPQHF | TGTGCCAGCACGGGGGGGGCAAGTCAGCCCCAGCATTTT
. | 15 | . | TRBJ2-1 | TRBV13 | CASSLEGIPYNEQFF | TGTGCCAGCAGCTTAGAGGGGATTCCCTACAATGAGCAGTTCTTC
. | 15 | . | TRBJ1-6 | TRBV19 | CASSFSDRYNSPLHF | TGTGCCAGTAGTTTCTCGGACAGATATAATTCACCCCTCCACTTT
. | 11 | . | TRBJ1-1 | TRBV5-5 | CASKVNTEAFF | TGTGCCAGCAAGGTGAACACTGAAGCTTTCTTT
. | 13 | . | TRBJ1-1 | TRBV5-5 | CASSLASNTEAFF | TGTGCCAGCAGCTTGGCCTCGAACACTGAAGCTTTCTTT
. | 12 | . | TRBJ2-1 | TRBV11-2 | CASSLGPLHPIF | TGTGCCAGCAGCTTAGGCCCTCTCCACCCAATCTTC
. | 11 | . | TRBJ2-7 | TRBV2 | CASSNNYEQYF | TGTGCCAGCAGTAACAACTACGAGCAGTACTTC
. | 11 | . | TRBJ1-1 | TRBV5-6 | CASSLATEAFF | TGTGCCAGCAGCTTGGCGACTGAAGCTTTCTTT
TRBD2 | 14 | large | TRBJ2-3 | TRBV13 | CASSYSGSTDTQYF | TGTGCCAGCAGTTATAGCGGGAGTACGGATACGCAGTATTTT